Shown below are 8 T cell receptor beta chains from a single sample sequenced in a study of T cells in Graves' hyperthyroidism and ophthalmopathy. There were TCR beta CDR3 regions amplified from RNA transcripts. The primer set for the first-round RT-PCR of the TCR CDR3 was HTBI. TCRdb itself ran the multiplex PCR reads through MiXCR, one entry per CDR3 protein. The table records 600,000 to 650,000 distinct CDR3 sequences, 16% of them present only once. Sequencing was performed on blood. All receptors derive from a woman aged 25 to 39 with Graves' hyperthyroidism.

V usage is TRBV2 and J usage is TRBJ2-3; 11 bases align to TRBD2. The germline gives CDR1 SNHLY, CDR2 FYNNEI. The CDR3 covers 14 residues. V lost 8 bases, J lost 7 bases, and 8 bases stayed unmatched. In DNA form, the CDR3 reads TGTGCCAGCTACGGACTAGCGGGCACGTATACGCAGTATTTT. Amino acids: CASYGLAGTYTQYF.

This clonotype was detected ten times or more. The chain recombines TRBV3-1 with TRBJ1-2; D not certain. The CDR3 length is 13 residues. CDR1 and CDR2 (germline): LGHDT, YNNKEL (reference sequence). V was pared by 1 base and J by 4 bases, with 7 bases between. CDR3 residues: CASSQAQFYGYTF. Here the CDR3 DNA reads TGTGCCAGCAGCCAAGCCCAATTCTATGGCTACACCTTC.

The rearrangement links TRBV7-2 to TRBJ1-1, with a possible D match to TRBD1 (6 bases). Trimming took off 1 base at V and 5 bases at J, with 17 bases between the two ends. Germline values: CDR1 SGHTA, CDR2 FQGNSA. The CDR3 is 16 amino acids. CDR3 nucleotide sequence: TGTGCCAGCAGCTTAGGGACGGTAAGGGGGAGAACTGAAGCTTTCTTT. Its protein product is CASSLGTVRGRTEAFF.

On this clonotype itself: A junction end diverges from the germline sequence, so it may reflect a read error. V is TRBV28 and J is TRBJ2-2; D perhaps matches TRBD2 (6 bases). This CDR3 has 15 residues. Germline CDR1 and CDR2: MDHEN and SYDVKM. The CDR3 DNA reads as TGTGCCAGCAACTTAGGAGGGCCGGGCACCGGGAAGCTGTTTTTT. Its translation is CASNLGGPGTGKLFF.

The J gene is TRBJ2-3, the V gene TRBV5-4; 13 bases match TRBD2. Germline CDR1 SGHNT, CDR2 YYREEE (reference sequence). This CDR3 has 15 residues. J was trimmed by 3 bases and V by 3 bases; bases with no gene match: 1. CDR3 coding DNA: TGTGCCAGCAGCTGGGGACTAGCGGGGACAGATACGCAGTATTTT. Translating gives CASSWGLAGTDTQYF. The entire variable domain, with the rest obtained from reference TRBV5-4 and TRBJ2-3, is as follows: ETGVTQSPTHLIKTRGQQVTLRCSSQSGHNTVSWYQQALGQGPQFIFQYYREEENGRGNFPPRFSGLQFPNYSSELNVNALELDDSALYLCASSWGLAGTDTQYFGPGTRLTVL.

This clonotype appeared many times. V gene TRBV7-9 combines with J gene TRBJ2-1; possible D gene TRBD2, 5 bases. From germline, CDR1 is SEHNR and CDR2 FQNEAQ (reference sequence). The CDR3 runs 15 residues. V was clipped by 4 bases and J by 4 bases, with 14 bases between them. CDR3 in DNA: TGTGCCAGCAGCTCCTCCCGGGAAAAATACAATGAGCAGTTCTTC. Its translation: CASSSSREKYNEQFF.

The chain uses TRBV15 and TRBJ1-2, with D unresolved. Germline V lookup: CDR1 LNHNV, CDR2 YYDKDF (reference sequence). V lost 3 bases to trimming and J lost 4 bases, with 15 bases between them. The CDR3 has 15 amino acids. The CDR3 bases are TGTGCCACCAGCAGGGCTCCTGAGTTAAGCTATGGCTACACCTTC. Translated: CATSRAPELSYGYTF.

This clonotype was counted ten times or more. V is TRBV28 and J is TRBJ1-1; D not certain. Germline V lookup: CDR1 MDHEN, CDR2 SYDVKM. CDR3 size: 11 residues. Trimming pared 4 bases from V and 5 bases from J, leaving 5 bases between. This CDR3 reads CASSSDTEAFF. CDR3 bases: TGTGCCAGCAGTTCTGATACTGAAGCTTTCTTT.